This TCR beta chain was observed in a study of T-cell reconstitution after alpha-beta-depleted transplantation in children. This clonotype was seen only a few times. Unique molecular identifiers were used in preparing the TCRbeta library. TCRdb itself ran the PCR reads through MiXCR, one entry per CDR3 protein. Here the sample spans about 610,000 distinct CDR3 sequences, about 10% being singletons. The trim removed 3 bases at V and 2 bases at J, leaving 12 bases unmatched. The CDR3 contains 18 residues. Germline CDR1 SGHVS, CDR2 FNYEAQ. Sample: PBMCs from the stem cell graft donor, taken from the stem cell graft. The receptor comes from a human donor who donated a stem cell graft to a child with acute myeloid leukemia. The chain recombines TRBV7-6 with TRBJ2-1; 8 nucleotides line up with TRBD2. CDR3 DNA sequence: TGTGCCAGCAGCTTTCTAGTGGGTAGCGGGACCACCTACAATGAGCAGTTCTTC. Protein: CASSFLVGSGTTYNEQFF.